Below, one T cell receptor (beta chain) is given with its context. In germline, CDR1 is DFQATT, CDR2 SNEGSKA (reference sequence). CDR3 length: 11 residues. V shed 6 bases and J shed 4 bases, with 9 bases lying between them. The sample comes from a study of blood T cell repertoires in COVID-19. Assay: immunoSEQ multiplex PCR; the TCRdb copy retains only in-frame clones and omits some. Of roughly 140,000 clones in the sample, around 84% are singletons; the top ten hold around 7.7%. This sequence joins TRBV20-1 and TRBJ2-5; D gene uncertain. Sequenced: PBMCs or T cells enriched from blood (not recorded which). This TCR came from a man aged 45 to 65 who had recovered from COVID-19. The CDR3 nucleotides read TGCAGTGCGGCCCCAGGAGAGACCCAGTACTTC. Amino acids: CSAAPGETQYF.